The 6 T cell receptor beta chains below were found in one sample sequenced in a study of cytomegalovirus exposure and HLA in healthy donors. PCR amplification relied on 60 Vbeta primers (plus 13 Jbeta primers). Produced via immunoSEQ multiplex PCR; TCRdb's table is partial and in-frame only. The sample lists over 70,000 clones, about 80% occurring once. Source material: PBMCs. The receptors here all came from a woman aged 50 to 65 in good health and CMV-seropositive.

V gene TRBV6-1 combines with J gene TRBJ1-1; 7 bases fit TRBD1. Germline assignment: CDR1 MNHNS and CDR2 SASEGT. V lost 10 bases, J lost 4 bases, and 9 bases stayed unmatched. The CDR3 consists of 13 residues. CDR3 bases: TGTGCCACCCGGGACAGTTTGGGCACTGAAGCTTTCTTT. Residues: CATRDSLGTEAFF.

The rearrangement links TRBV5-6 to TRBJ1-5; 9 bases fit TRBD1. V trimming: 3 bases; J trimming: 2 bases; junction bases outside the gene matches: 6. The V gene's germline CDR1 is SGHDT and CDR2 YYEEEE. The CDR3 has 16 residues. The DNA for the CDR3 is TGTGCCAGCAGCTCTATCCGACAGGGGGGCAATCAGCCCCAGCATTTT. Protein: CASSSIRQGGNQPQHF.

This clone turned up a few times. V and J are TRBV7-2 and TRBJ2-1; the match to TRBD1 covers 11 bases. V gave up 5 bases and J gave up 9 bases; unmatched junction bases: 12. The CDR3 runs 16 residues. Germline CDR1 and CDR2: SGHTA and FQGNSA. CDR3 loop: CASSRTGTGGFSEQFF. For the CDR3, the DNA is TGTGCCAGCAGCCGGACCGGGACAGGGGGGTTTAGTGAGCAGTTCTTC.

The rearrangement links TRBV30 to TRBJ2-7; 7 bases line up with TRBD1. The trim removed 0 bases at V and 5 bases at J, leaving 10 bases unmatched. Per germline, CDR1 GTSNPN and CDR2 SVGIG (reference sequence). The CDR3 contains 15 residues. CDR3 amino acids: CAWSVRFGQANEQYF. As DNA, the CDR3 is TGTGCCTGGAGTGTACGGTTCGGACAGGCGAACGAGCAGTACTTC.

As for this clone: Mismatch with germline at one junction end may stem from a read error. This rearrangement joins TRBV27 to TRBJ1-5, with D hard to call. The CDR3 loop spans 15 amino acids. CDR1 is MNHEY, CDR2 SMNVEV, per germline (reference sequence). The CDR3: CASGFAAVSNQPQHF. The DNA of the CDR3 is TGTGCCAGCGGTTTCGCGGCGGTTAGCAATCAGCCCCAGCATTTT.

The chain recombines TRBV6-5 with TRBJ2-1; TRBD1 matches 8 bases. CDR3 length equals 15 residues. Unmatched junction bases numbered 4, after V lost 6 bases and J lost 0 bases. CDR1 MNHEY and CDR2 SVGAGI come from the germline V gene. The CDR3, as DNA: TGTGCCAGCAGGAACACAGGGGGCTCCTACAATGAGCAGTTCTTC. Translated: CASRNTGGSYNEQFF.